Below are 14 T cell receptor beta chains sequenced from a single sample in a study of T cell clonality in common variable immunodeficiency. Produced via immunoSEQ multiplex PCR; TCRdb's table is partial and in-frame only. The record shows fewer than 50,000 clones for this sample, with no singletons present. Sequenced input: peripheral blood mononuclear cells. These receptors came from a person aged 18 to 75 in good health.

Worth noting for this clone: The read falls 3 residues short of the CDR3 end, and the missing part is taken from the germline J gene. The rearrangement joins TRBV7-2 to TRBJ1-2; 9 nucleotides match TRBD1. The CDR3 consists of 13 residues. Germline V gene sequence: CDR1 SGHTA, CDR2 FQGNSA. The covered CDR3 bases are TGTGCCAGCAGATGGGACAGGGACTACGAC. Amino acids: CASRWDRDYD. The full CDR3 reads CASRWDRDYDYTF.

This clone showed up many times. The read ends 3 residues before the CDR3 terminus; that terminus is restored from the germline J gene. The chain is built from TRBV10-3 and TRBJ2-7, with D hard to call. V lost 0 bases and J 3 bases, leaving 12 bases between the germline ends. This CDR3 has 15 amino acids. The germline V gene encodes CDR1 ENHRY and CDR2 SYGVKD. Partial CDR3 DNA: TGTGCCATCAGTGAGTCAGAGCTCAAGGGCTACGAG. This sequence encodes CAISESELKGYE. The CDR3 as a whole reads CAISESELKGYEQYF.

This clone was detected many times. The read gets to within 3 residues of the CDR3 end, and the germline J gene fills in the rest. The chain recombines TRBV2 with TRBJ2-2; the D gene is possibly TRBD2 (5 bases). This CDR3 region has 14 residues. Trimming removed 7 bases from V and 0 bases from J, with 9 bases in between. Germline CDR1 is SNHLY and CDR2 is FYNNEI. The CDR3 DNA, read in part, is TGTGCCAGCATGGAGCGGACGAACACCGGGGAG. Its translation is CASMERTNTGE. The whole CDR3 sequence reads CASMERTNTGELFF.

This clone occurred many times. The read finishes 3 residues shy of the CDR3 end, and the germline J gene is used to complete it. This chain connects TRBV7-3 to TRBJ2-1, with 10 bases matching TRBD2. Germline loops: CDR1 SGHTA, CDR2 FQGTGA. J lost 8 bases, V lost 2 bases, and 6 bases had no gene match. The CDR3 runs 15 residues. The part of the CDR3 DNA that was read is TGTGCCAGCAGCTTATATCCTAGCGGGAGCTATGAG. As protein: CASSLYPSGSYE. The entire CDR3 sequence reads CASSLYPSGSYEQFF.

This clone was found many times. Coverage ceases 3 residues before the CDR3 finishes, and the germline J gene fills in the end. The chain couples TRBV5-6 to TRBJ1-4; TRBD1 is a possible D gene (5 bases). The CDR3 has 14 residues. Germline loops: CDR1 SGHDT, CDR2 YYEEEE. The CDR3 protein is CASSFWAGANVLFF. Incomplete CDR3 DNA: TGTGCCAGCAGCTTCTGGGCTGGGGCCAACGTA.

This clone has only a few counts. One junction end does not reproduce the germline sequence, and a read error may be involved. The CDR3 goes on 3 residues after the read ends, and that part is filled in from the germline J gene. Additional DNA sequences in this sample encode the identical CDR3. The gene calls are TRBV19 and TRBJ1-3; TRBD1 matches at 7 bases. Germline V gene sequence: CDR1 LNHDA, CDR2 SQIVND (reference sequence). This CDR3 is 16 amino acids long. Partial CDR3 DNA: TGTGCCAGTAGTCCTCTACGACAGGGAGGAGGAAACACT. Translation gives CASSPLRQGGGNT. The full CDR3 is CASSPLRQGGGNTIYF. Filled out from reference TRBV19 and TRBJ1-3, the complete variable domain reads DGGITQSPKYLFRKEGQNVTLSCEQNLNHDAMYWYRQDPGQGLRLIYYSQIVNDFQKGDIAEGYSVSREKKESFPLTVTSAQKNPTAFYLCASSPLRQGGGNTIYFGEGSWLTVV.

This clone came up many times. The CDR3 goes on 3 residues after the read ends, and that part is filled in from the germline J gene. V is TRBV6-1 and J is TRBJ2-5; 7 positions agree with TRBD2. The CDR3 sequence is 15 residues long. V was pared by 1 base and J by 5 bases, with 7 bases of the junction left unmatched. CDR1 is MNHNS and CDR2 is SASEGT in the germline V gene. The CDR3 bases that were read are TGTGCCAGCAGTGAAGTTCGCGGGAGTAGTGAGACC. Protein product: CASSEVRGSSET. The complete CDR3 protein is CASSEVRGSSETQYF.

This clone was counted ten times or more. Read data end 3 residues before the CDR3 end; the end is taken from the germline J gene. The rearrangement joins TRBV20-1 to TRBJ1-2; TRBD1 matches at 7 bases. Germline V CDR1 and CDR2: DFQATT, SNEGSKA (reference sequence). The V and J ends lost 1 base and 7 bases, in that order; junction bases with no gene match: 6. This CDR3 spans 13 amino acids. CDR3 in amino acids: CSARVTGAPGYTF. The CDR3 DNA, read in part, is TGCAGTGCTAGAGTAACAGGGGCCCCTGGC.

There are a few counts of this clone. The DNA ends 3 residues before the CDR3 does, and the rest of the CDR3 is filled in from the germline J gene. This chain connects TRBV5-6 to TRBJ1-2; tentatively, D is TRBD1 (5 bases). Trimming took 4 bases from V and 6 from J, leaving 13 bases between them. Germline V lookup: CDR1 SGHDT, CDR2 YYEEEE. The CDR3 has 13 amino acids. Partial CDR3 DNA: TGTGCCAGCAGCCGCAGAGGGGAGGATGGC. Amino acids: CASSRRGEDG. The whole CDR3 region reads CASSRRGEDGYTF.

This clone was recorded at least ten times. Read sequence stops 3 residues before the CDR3 end, and the germline J gene provides the missing end. The genes are TRBV5-1 and TRBJ2-3; 8 bases align to TRBD2. The CDR3 loop spans 16 amino acids. Per germline, CDR1 SGHRS and CDR2 YFSETQ. With 1 base clipped from V and 0 bases from J, the junction kept 4 bases outside the gene matches. The part of the CDR3 DNA that was read is TGCGCCAGCAGCTTGAGTAGCGGGACTAGCACAGATACG. It encodes CASSLSSGTSTDT. In full, the CDR3 reads CASSLSSGTSTDTQYF.

This clone was seen many times. Read coverage stops 3 residues before the CDR3 terminus; the germline J gene supplies the remainder. V and J are TRBV20-1 and TRBJ1-2; D ambiguous. The length of the CDR3 is 15 residues. In germline, CDR1 is DFQATT, CDR2 SNEGSKA (reference sequence). V dropped 1 base and J dropped 4 bases, with 16 bases sitting between them. The CDR3 bases that were read are TGCAGTGCTAGAGGCGTCGGGGTCGATCGCTATGGC. Translation: CSARGVGVDRYG. The entire CDR3 reads CSARGVGVDRYGYTF.

This clone was seen many times. The CDR3 end lies 3 residues beyond the end of the read and is filled in from the germline J gene. The chain employs TRBV2 and TRBJ1-2; weak D call: TRBD1 (6 bases). The germline V gene encodes CDR1 SNHLY and CDR2 FYNNEI. The CDR3 contains 13 residues. Partial CDR3 DNA: TGTGCCAGCAGTGGACAGGAAATCGGCGGC. Its protein is CASSGQEIGG. The whole CDR3 sequence is CASSGQEIGGYTF.

Ten or more counts support this clone. The read stops 3 residues short of the end of the CDR3; the missing end is completed from the germline J gene. The genes are TRBV5-1 and TRBJ2-5; TRBD2 agrees at 12 bases. This CDR3 comprises 16 residues. The germline CDR1 and CDR2 sequences are SGHRS and YFSETQ. The junction had 4 bases not matched to a gene; V was cut back by 0 bases and J by 4 bases. CDR3 amino acids: CASSLALAGGGETQYF. CDR3 DNA (partial): TGCGCCAGCAGCTTGGCTCTAGCGGGAGGGGGAGAGACC.

This clone has ten or more counts. The read terminates 3 residues before the CDR3 end, so the remaining end is supplied by the germline J gene. This rearrangement joins TRBV10-3 to TRBJ1-4; D perhaps matches TRBD1 (6 bases). CDR3 length equals 15 residues. Germline lookup yields CDR1 ENHRY and CDR2 SYGVKD. V dropped 6 bases and J dropped 5 bases, with 16 bases sitting between them. The sequenced part of the CDR3 DNA is TGTGCCATCAGGGGGGCGGACACCCAGAATGAAAAA. Protein: CAIRGADTQNEK. The entire CDR3 is CAIRGADTQNEKLFF.